This is a list of T cell receptor beta chains from one sample in a study of blood T cell repertoires in COVID-19. The assay was immunoSEQ multiplex PCR, and TCRdb's table has in-frame clones only and misses some. Here the sample spans fewer than 250,000 clones, just under 85% being singletons. The sample was peripheral blood. All receptors derive from a woman at least 80 years old with acute or convalescent COVID-19. CDR3s include the opening cysteine and the closing phenylalanine or tryptophan. Fields, in order: V gene, J gene, D gene, clone size, CDR3 protein, CDR3 DNA. A D gene is named only where the DNA matches it firmly. Part of the rows lack a size; the others show once, few, many or a class for expanded clones.

V gene: TRBV7-9; J gene: TRBJ1-2; D gene: .; clone size: .; CDR3 protein: CASSSGQGLYGYTF; CDR3 DNA: TGTGCCAGCAGCTCCGGGCAGGGGCTCTATGGCTACACCTTC
V gene: TRBV12-5; J gene: TRBJ2-7; D gene: .; clone size: .; CDR3 protein: CASGLVPHRDVVPESSYEQYF; CDR3 DNA: TGTGCTAGTGGTTTGGTACCCCACAGGGACGTAGTACCGGAGAGCTCCTACGAGCAGTACTTC
V gene: TRBV14; J gene: TRBJ1-2; D gene: TRBD1; clone size: .; CDR3 protein: CASSLTQGSGYTF; CDR3 DNA: TGTGCCAGCAGCCTCACACAGGGGTCTGGCTACACCTTC
V gene: TRBV7-3; J gene: TRBJ2-1; D gene: TRBD2; clone size: once; CDR3 protein: CASSLAVSGAVNEQFF; CDR3 DNA: TGTGCCAGCAGCTTAGCCGTTAGCGGGGCCGTGAATGAGCAGTTCTTC
V gene: TRBV7-9; J gene: TRBJ1-3; D gene: TRBD1; clone size: .; CDR3 protein: CASSSGQGDGNTIYF; CDR3 DNA: TGTGCCAGCAGCTCGGGACAGGGGGATGGAAACACCATATATTTT
V gene: TRBV7-2; J gene: TRBJ2-7; D gene: .; clone size: .; CDR3 protein: CASSTGHLSSYEQYF; CDR3 DNA: TGTGCCAGCAGCACGGGACACCTGAGCTCCTACGAGCAGTACTTC
V gene: TRBV4-3; J gene: TRBJ1-5; D gene: .; clone size: .; CDR3 protein: CASSQEPGQPQHF; CDR3 DNA: TGCGCCAGCAGCCAAGAACCAGGGCAGCCCCAGCATTTT
V gene: TRBV6-5; J gene: TRBJ2-3; D gene: TRBD1; clone size: .; CDR3 protein: CASRKGGSTDTQYF; CDR3 DNA: TGTGCCAGCAGGAAAGGGGGCAGCACAGATACGCAGTATTTT
V gene: TRBV7-2; J gene: TRBJ1-2; D gene: .; clone size: once; CDR3 protein: CASSTYPPYGYTF; CDR3 DNA: TGTGCCAGCAGCACATACCCCCCCTATGGCTACACCTTC
V gene: TRBV7-9; J gene: TRBJ1-4; D gene: .; clone size: once; CDR3 protein: CASSWEGSSNEKLFF; CDR3 DNA: TGTGCCAGCAGCTGGGAGGGGTCTTCTAATGAAAAACTGTTTTTT
V gene: TRBV21-1; J gene: TRBJ1-1; D gene: .; clone size: .; CDR3 protein: CASKDNKNTEAFF; CDR3 DNA: TGTGCCAGCAAAGACAACAAGAACACTGAAGCTTTCTTT
V gene: TRBV4-1; J gene: TRBJ1-2; D gene: TRBD1; clone size: once; CDR3 protein: CASSQVYRGLRDYGYTF; CDR3 DNA: TGCGCCAGCAGCCAAGTTTACAGGGGGCTTAGGGACTATGGCTACACCTTC
V gene: TRBV28; J gene: TRBJ2-2; D gene: TRBD1; clone size: .; CDR3 protein: CASRTPGQGTGELFF; CDR3 DNA: TGTGCCAGCAGGACTCCGGGACAGGGAACCGGGGAGCTGTTTTTT
V gene: TRBV7-3; J gene: TRBJ2-2; D gene: TRBD2; clone size: .; CDR3 protein: CASRAGFFNTGELFF; CDR3 DNA: TGTGCCAGCCGAGCGGGATTCTTTAACACCGGGGAGCTGTTTTTT
V gene: TRBV5-1; J gene: TRBJ1-2; D gene: .; clone size: once; CDR3 protein: CASSPAGRSDGYTF; CDR3 DNA: TGCGCCAGCAGCCCGGCGGGGCGGTCGGATGGCTACACCTTC
V gene: TRBV5-6; J gene: TRBJ2-1; D gene: TRBD2; clone size: .; CDR3 protein: CASSSIGGRALNEQFF; CDR3 DNA: TGTGCCAGCAGCTCCATAGGAGGGAGGGCCTTAAATGAGCAGTTCTTC
V gene: TRBV7-2; J gene: TRBJ2-7; D gene: TRBD2; clone size: .; CDR3 protein: CASLPGLASYEQYF; CDR3 DNA: TGTGCCAGCCTACCGGGACTAGCCTCCTACGAGCAGTACTTC
V gene: TRBV30; J gene: TRBJ1-2; D gene: TRBD1; clone size: few; CDR3 protein: CACHQTGTITSTF; CDR3 DNA: TGTGCCTGCCACCAGACAGGGACGATTACGAGTACCTTC
V gene: TRBV3-1/TRBV3-2; J gene: TRBJ2-7; D gene: .; clone size: .; CDR3 protein: CASSLMDRSYEQYF; CDR3 DNA: TGTGCCAGCAGCCTAATGGACAGAAGCTACGAGCAGTACTTC
V gene: TRBV7-2; J gene: TRBJ1-4; D gene: .; clone size: .; CDR3 protein: CASSLSGYYEKLFF; CDR3 DNA: TGTGCCAGCAGCTTATCAGGGTACTATGAAAAACTGTTTTTT
V gene: TRBV27; J gene: TRBJ2-1; D gene: TRBD2; clone size: .; CDR3 protein: CASSLIRTSGYNEQFF; CDR3 DNA: TGTGCCAGCAGTTTAATAAGGACTAGCGGTTACAATGAGCAGTTCTTC
V gene: TRBV6-6; J gene: TRBJ1-1; D gene: .; clone size: .; CDR3 protein: CASSGGQRGEFKAFF; CDR3 DNA: TGTGCCAGCTCAGGCGGACAGAGGGGTGAATTTAAAGCTTTCTTT
V gene: TRBV28; J gene: TRBJ2-1; D gene: TRBD1; clone size: .; CDR3 protein: CASFTDRGSYNEQFF; CDR3 DNA: TGTGCCAGCTTCACGGACAGGGGGTCCTACAATGAGCAGTTCTTC
V gene: TRBV19; J gene: TRBJ2-1; D gene: .; clone size: .; CDR3 protein: CASSRRLDEQFF; CDR3 DNA: TGTGCCAGTAGTAGAAGACTAGATGAGCAGTTCTTC
V gene: TRBV6-5; J gene: TRBJ1-2; D gene: TRBD1; clone size: .; CDR3 protein: CASDFAQGFYGYTF; CDR3 DNA: TGTGCCAGCGATTTTGCACAGGGGTTTTATGGCTACACCTTC
V gene: TRBV10-3; J gene: TRBJ1-3; D gene: TRBD1; clone size: once; CDR3 protein: CATGTASGNTIYF; CDR3 DNA: TGTGCCACCGGGACAGCCTCTGGAAACACCATATATTTT
V gene: TRBV18; J gene: TRBJ2-3; D gene: TRBD2; clone size: .; CDR3 protein: CASSPRRGGLAITDTQYF; CDR3 DNA: TGTGCCAGCTCACCACGTCGAGGGGGACTAGCGATCACAGATACGCAGTATTTT
V gene: TRBV9; J gene: TRBJ1-6; D gene: TRBD1; clone size: once; CDR3 protein: CASSVAQGDSPLHF; CDR3 DNA: TGTGCCAGCAGCGTAGCACAGGGGGATTCACCCCTCCACTTT
V gene: TRBV24-1; J gene: TRBJ1-5; D gene: TRBD1; clone size: once; CDR3 protein: CATSGPGQSNQPQHF; CDR3 DNA: TGTGCCACCAGTGGGCCGGGACAGAGCAATCAGCCCCAGCATTTT
V gene: TRBV7-2; J gene: TRBJ2-7; D gene: TRBD2; clone size: .; CDR3 protein: CASTLGLAGLYEQYF; CDR3 DNA: TGTGCCAGCACCTTGGGACTAGCGGGATTGTACGAGCAGTACTTC
V gene: TRBV6-5; J gene: TRBJ2-1; D gene: .; clone size: .; CDR3 protein: CASRAPSSYNEQFF; CDR3 DNA: TGTGCCAGCAGAGCCCCTAGCTCCTACAATGAGCAGTTCTTC
V gene: TRBV4-2; J gene: TRBJ1-4; D gene: TRBD1; clone size: .; CDR3 protein: CASSPRTGELKKLFF; CDR3 DNA: TGTGCCAGCAGCCCCCGGACAGGGGAACTAAAAAAACTGTTTTTT
V gene: TRBV30; J gene: TRBJ2-2; D gene: .; clone size: .; CDR3 protein: CARRDFNTGELFF; CDR3 DNA: TGTGCCCGCCGGGACTTCAACACCGGGGAGCTGTTTTTT
V gene: TRBV19; J gene: TRBJ2-2; D gene: TRBD1; clone size: .; CDR3 protein: CASKSDRVTTGELFF; CDR3 DNA: TGTGCCAGTAAATCGGACAGGGTAACCACCGGGGAGCTGTTTTTT
V gene: TRBV28; J gene: TRBJ1-1; D gene: TRBD1; clone size: .; CDR3 protein: CAIFGTGSNTEAFF; CDR3 DNA: TGTGCCATTTTCGGGACAGGGTCCAACACTGAAGCTTTCTTT
V gene: TRBV9; J gene: TRBJ2-1; D gene: .; clone size: few; CDR3 protein: CASSPTSSYNEQFF; CDR3 DNA: TGTGCCAGCAGCCCCACCAGCTCCTACAATGAGCAGTTCTTC
V gene: TRBV12-3/TRBV12-4; J gene: TRBJ2-3; D gene: .; clone size: .; CDR3 protein: CASSLSTDTQYF; CDR3 DNA: TGTGCCAGCAGTCTTAGCACAGATACGCAGTATTTT
V gene: TRBV5-1; J gene: TRBJ1-3; D gene: .; clone size: .; CDR3 protein: CASSQSQGNTIYF; CDR3 DNA: TGCGCCAGCAGCCAGTCTCAGGGAAACACCATATATTTT
V gene: TRBV5-5; J gene: TRBJ2-1; D gene: .; clone size: .; CDR3 protein: CASSFSPSSNNEQFF; CDR3 DNA: TGTGCCAGCAGCTTCTCCCCTAGCAGCAACAATGAGCAGTTCTTC
V gene: TRBV6-5; J gene: TRBJ1-6; D gene: .; clone size: .; CDR3 protein: CASSLSGGARNSPLHF; CDR3 DNA: TGTGCCAGCAGTTTAAGTGGGGGCGCGAGGAATTCACCCCTCCACTTT
V gene: TRBV4-1; J gene: TRBJ1-2; D gene: .; clone size: .; CDR3 protein: CASSQGSEANYGYTF; CDR3 DNA: TGCGCCAGCAGCCAAGGATCAGAGGCTAACTATGGCTACACCTTC
V gene: TRBV28; J gene: TRBJ1-3; D gene: .; clone size: .; CDR3 protein: CASNPKGKVSGNTIYF; CDR3 DNA: TGTGCCAGCAACCCCAAGGGGAAAGTCTCTGGAAACACCATATATTTT
V gene: TRBV4-2; J gene: TRBJ2-7; D gene: .; clone size: .; CDR3 protein: CASSQGGSGYEQYF; CDR3 DNA: TGTGCCAGCAGCCAGGGGGGTAGCGGCTACGAGCAGTACTTC
V gene: TRBV6-5; J gene: TRBJ2-1; D gene: .; clone size: .; CDR3 protein: CASGNRARGVEFF; CDR3 DNA: TGTGCCAGCGGAAATCGGGCTAGGGGTGTGGAGTTCTTC
V gene: TRBV11-2; J gene: TRBJ2-7; D gene: .; clone size: .; CDR3 protein: CASSRTPQSYEQYF; CDR3 DNA: TGTGCCAGCAGCCGAACGCCACAGTCCTACGAGCAGTACTTC
V gene: TRBV6-5; J gene: TRBJ2-1; D gene: TRBD2; clone size: once; CDR3 protein: CASSNGLAGYNEQFF; CDR3 DNA: TGTGCCAGCAGTAACGGACTAGCGGGTTACAATGAGCAGTTCTTC
V gene: TRBV7-7; J gene: TRBJ2-7; D gene: TRBD1; clone size: .; CDR3 protein: CASSSRDRYLLTYEQYF; CDR3 DNA: TGTGCCAGCAGCTCCCGGGACAGGTATTTACTAACCTACGAGCAGTACTTC
V gene: TRBV7-9; J gene: TRBJ2-1; D gene: TRBD2; clone size: .; CDR3 protein: CASSLASGGARFDEQFF; CDR3 DNA: TGTGCCAGCAGCTTAGCGAGCGGGGGGGCCAGGTTCGATGAGCAGTTCTTC
V gene: TRBV28; J gene: TRBJ1-1; D gene: .; clone size: once; CDR3 protein: CASIERGTEAFF; CDR3 DNA: TGTGCCAGCATAGAAAGAGGCACTGAAGCTTTCTTT
V gene: TRBV10-2; J gene: TRBJ2-1; D gene: TRBD2; clone size: .; CDR3 protein: CASSESLARFSYNEQFF; CDR3 DNA: TGCGCCAGCAGTGAGTCACTAGCGAGATTCTCCTACAATGAGCAGTTCTTC
V gene: TRBV18; J gene: TRBJ2-5; D gene: TRBD1; clone size: .; CDR3 protein: CASSKGQEQETQYF; CDR3 DNA: TGTGCCAGCTCAAAAGGACAGGAACAAGAGACCCAGTACTTC
V gene: TRBV28; J gene: TRBJ2-7; D gene: TRBD1; clone size: once; CDR3 protein: CASTSHKGAGEQYF; CDR3 DNA: TGTGCCAGCACCTCGCATAAGGGGGCTGGCGAGCAGTACTTC
V gene: TRBV10-3; J gene: TRBJ2-3; D gene: TRBD2; clone size: .; CDR3 protein: CAISESVPGGTTDTQYF; CDR3 DNA: TGTGCCATCAGTGAGTCCGTTCCCGGGGGGACCACAGATACGCAGTATTTT
V gene: TRBV7-2; J gene: TRBJ1-1; D gene: .; clone size: few; CDR3 protein: CASSYSVSRQGVEAFF; CDR3 DNA: TGTGCCAGCAGCTATTCAGTTTCCCGCCAGGGCGTTGAAGCTTTCTTT
V gene: TRBV7-3; J gene: TRBJ2-1; D gene: TRBD1; clone size: .; CDR3 protein: CASSEQGIPYNEQFF; CDR3 DNA: TGTGCCAGCAGCGAACAGGGGATACCCTACAATGAGCAGTTCTTC
V gene: TRBV19; J gene: TRBJ1-1; D gene: .; clone size: .; CDR3 protein: CASHREKNTEAFF; CDR3 DNA: TGTGCCAGCCACAGGGAAAAGAACACTGAAGCTTTCTTT
V gene: TRBV4-3; J gene: TRBJ1-2; D gene: .; clone size: .; CDR3 protein: CASSQDISAGDYGYTF; CDR3 DNA: TGCGCCAGCAGCCAAGATATATCGGCGGGCGACTATGGCTACACCTTC
V gene: TRBV18; J gene: TRBJ2-1; D gene: .; clone size: .; CDR3 protein: CASSPSIGAYNEQFF; CDR3 DNA: TGTGCCAGCTCACCTTCGATAGGGGCTTACAATGAGCAGTTCTTC
V gene: TRBV6-5; J gene: TRBJ2-1; D gene: TRBD2; clone size: .; CDR3 protein: CASSYYSSGGADEQFF; CDR3 DNA: TGTGCCAGCAGTTACTACTCTAGCGGGGGGGCGGATGAGCAGTTCTTC